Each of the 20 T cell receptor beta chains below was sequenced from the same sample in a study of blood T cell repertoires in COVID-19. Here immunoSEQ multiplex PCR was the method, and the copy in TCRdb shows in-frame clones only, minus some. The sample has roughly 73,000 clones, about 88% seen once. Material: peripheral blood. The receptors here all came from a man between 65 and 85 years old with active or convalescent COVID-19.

The CDR3 region has the DNA TGTGCCAGCAGCGTAGCCCCCAGCGGGAGGGCGACAGATACGCAGTATTTT. Translated, it gives CASSVAPSGRATDTQYF. This chain joins TRBV9 and TRBJ2-3, with 10 bases aligning to TRBD2. The CDR3 is made up of 17 amino acids. Trimming removed 0 bases from V and 3 bases from J; junction bases left unmatched: 7. CDR1 and CDR2 (germline): SGDLS, YYNGEE.

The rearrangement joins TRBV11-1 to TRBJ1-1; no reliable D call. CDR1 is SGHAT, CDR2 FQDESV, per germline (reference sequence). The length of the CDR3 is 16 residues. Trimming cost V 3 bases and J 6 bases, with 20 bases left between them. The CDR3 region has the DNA TGTGCCAGCAGCTTTGGGCGCTGGAATGATCTCTCTGAAGCTTTCTTT. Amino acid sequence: CASSFGRWNDLSEAFF.

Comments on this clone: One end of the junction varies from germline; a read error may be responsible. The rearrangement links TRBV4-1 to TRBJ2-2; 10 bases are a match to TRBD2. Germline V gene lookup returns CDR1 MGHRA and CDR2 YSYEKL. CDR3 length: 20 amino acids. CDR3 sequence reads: CASSQEEWLTSGPEHRGAVF. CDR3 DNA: TGCGCCAGCAGCCAAGAGGAATGGCTGACTAGCGGGCCCGAACACCGGGGAGCTGTTTTT.

CDR3 sequence: CAIRFGTGPNYGYTF. For the CDR3, the DNA is TGTGCCATCAGGTTTGGGACAGGCCCGAACTATGGCTACACCTTC. The chain links TRBV10-3 to TRBJ1-2, with 8 bases lining up with TRBD1. Losses at the gene ends were 6 bases for V and 2 bases for J; bases not matched to a gene: 8. Germline V gives CDR1 ENHRY, CDR2 SYGVKD. The CDR3 sequence is 15 residues long.

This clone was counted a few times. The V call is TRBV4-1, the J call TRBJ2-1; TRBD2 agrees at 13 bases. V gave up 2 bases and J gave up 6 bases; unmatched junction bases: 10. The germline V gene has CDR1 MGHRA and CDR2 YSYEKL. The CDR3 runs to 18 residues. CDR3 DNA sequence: TGCGCCAGCAGCCAATCCACTAGCGGGAGGGGGGGGACCAATGAGCAGTTCTTC. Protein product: CASSQSTSGRGGTNEQFF.

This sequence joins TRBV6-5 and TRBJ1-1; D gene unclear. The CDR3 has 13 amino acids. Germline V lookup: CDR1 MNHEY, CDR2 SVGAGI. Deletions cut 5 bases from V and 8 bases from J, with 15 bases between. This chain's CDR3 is CASSTGFSLEAFF. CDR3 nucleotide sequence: TGTGCCAGCAGTACGGGATTTTCACTAGAAGCTTTCTTT.

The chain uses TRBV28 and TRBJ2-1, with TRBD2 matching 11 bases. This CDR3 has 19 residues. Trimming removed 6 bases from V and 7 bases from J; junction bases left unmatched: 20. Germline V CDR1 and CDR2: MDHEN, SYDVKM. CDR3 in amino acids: CASRTPSGGTSGSSNEQFF. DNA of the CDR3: TGTGCCAGCAGAACCCCTTCGGGTGGCACTAGCGGGAGTTCAAATGAGCAGTTCTTC.

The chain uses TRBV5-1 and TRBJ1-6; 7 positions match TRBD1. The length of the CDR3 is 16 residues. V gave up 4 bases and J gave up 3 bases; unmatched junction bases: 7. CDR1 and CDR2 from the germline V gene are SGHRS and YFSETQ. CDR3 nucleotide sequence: TGCGCCAGCAGCACTACAGGGGAGAGCTATAATTCACCCCTCCACTTT. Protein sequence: CASSTTGESYNSPLHF.

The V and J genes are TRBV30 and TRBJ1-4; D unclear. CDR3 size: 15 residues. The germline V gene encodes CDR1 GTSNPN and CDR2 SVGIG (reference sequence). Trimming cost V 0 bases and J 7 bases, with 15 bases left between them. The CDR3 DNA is TGTGCCTGGAGTGTAAGAGGTGGGAGTGGTGAAAAACTGTTTTTT. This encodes CAWSVRGGSGEKLFF. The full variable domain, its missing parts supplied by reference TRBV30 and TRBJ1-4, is SQTIHQWPATLVQPVGSPLSLECTVEGTSNPNLYWYRQAAGRGLQLLFYSVGIGQISSEVPQNLSASRPQDRQFILSSKKLLLSDSGFYLCAWSVRGGSGEKLFFGSGTQLSVL.

This CDR3 reads CASSDVDTQYF. The DNA for the CDR3 is TGTGCCAGCAGTGACGTGGATACGCAGTATTTT. The chain has TRBV6-1 and TRBJ2-3; D is undetermined. This CDR3 has 11 residues. In germline, CDR1 is MNHNS, CDR2 SASEGT. With 3 bases removed from V and 6 bases from J, the gap between germline ends came to 4 bases.

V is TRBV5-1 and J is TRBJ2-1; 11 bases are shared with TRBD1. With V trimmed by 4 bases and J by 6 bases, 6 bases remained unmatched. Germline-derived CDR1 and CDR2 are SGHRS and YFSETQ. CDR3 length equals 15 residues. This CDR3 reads CASSHGQGAGNEQFF. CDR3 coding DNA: TGCGCCAGCAGCCATGGACAGGGGGCAGGCAATGAGCAGTTCTTC.

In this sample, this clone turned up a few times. Here the CDR3 reads CASSLRGGETQYF. Written as DNA, the CDR3 is TGTGCCAGCAGCTTGCGGGGGGGAGAGACCCAGTACTTC. The chain joins TRBV5-8 to TRBJ2-5; 8 bases line up with TRBD2. There are 13 residues in the CDR3. V lost 1 base, J lost 4 bases, and 0 bases stayed unmatched. Germline CDR1 and CDR2: SGHTS and YDEGEE.

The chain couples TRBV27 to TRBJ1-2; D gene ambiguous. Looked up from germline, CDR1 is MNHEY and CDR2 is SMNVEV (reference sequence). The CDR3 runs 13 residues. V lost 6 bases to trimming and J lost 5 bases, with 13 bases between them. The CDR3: CASRAAANYGYTF. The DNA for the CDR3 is TGTGCCAGCAGAGCCGCAGCGAATTATGGCTACACCTTC.

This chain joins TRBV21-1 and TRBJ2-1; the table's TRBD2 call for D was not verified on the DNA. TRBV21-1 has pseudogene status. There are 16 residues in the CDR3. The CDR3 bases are TGTGCCAGCAGCAAAGCGCTGGTAGCGGAGTACAATGAGCAGTTCTTC. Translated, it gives CASSKALVAEYNEQFF.

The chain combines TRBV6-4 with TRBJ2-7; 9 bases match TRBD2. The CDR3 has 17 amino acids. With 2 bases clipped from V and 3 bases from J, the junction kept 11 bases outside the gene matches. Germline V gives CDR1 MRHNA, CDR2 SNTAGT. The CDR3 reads CASSDPGLARRGYEQYF. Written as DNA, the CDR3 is TGTGCCAGCAGTGACCCCGGACTAGCGCGGAGGGGCTACGAGCAGTACTTC.

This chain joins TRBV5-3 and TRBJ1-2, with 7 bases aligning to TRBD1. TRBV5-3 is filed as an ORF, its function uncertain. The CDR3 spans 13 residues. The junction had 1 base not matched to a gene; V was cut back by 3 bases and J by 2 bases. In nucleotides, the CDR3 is TGTGCCAGAAGCTGGGACAGCAACTATGGCTACACCTTC. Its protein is CARSWDSNYGYTF.

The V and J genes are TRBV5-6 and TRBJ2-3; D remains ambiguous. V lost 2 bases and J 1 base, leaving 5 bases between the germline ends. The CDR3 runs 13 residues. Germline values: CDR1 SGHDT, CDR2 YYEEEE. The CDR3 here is CASSLTGTDTQYF. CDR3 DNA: TGTGCCAGCAGCTTAACGGGCACAGATACGCAGTATTTT.

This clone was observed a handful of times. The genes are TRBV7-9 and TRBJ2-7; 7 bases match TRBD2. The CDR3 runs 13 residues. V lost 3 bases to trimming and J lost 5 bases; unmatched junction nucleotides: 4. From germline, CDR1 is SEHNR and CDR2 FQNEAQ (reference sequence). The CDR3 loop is CASSFTSVDEQYF. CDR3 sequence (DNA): TGTGCCAGCAGCTTTACTAGCGTAGACGAGCAGTACTTC.

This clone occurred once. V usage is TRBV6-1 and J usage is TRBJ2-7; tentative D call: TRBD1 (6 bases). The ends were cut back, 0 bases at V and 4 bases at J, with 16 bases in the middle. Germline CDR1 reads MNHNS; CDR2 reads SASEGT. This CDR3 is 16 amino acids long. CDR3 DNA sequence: TGTGCCAGCAGTGAAGCGCTTCAGGGGCTCTCTTACGAGCAGTACTTC. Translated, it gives CASSEALQGLSYEQYF.

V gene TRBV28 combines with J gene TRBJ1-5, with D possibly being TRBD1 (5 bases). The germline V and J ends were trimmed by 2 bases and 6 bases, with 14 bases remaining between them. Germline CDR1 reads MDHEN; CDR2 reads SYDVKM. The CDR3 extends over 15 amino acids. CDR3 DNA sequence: TGTGCCAGCAGTTTAATCCTATTAACAGGTCAGCCCCAGCATTTT. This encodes CASSLILLTGQPQHF. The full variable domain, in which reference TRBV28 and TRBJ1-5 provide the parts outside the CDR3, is DVKVTQSSRYLVKRTGEKVFLECVQDMDHENMFWYRQDPGLGLRLIYFSYDVKMKEKGDIPEGYSVSREKKERFSLILESASTNQTSMYLCASSLILLTGQPQHFGDGTRLSIL.